This T cell receptor beta chain is from a study of blood T cell repertoires in COVID-19. About the research overall: Some COVID-19 samples were acute and others convalescent; all came from the United States, Italy and Spain.

Per the original methods: Amplifying reference gene primers gave estimates of nucleated cell counts. Clones were sequenced by immunoSEQ multiplex PCR, and TCRdb holds only the in-frame ones, with some missing. The D gene and trimming were derived from the DNA, and the V and J assignments and clone size from that table. Among roughly 150,000 clones, about 87% were seen once, and the ten largest hold approximately 10%. The Seattle patients joined while their infection was active and were tracked longitudinally afterward. The J segment lost 0 bases and the V segment lost 1 base, leaving 14 bases of the junction unmatched. The CDR3 totals 19 residues. This clone turned up a few times.

Sequenced: peripheral blood. The rearrangement links TRBV5-3 to TRBJ2-3, with TRBD1 matching over 7 bases. TRBV5-3 is filed as an ORF, its function uncertain. This receptor was taken from a woman in her 70s with COVID-19, enrolled during active disease. CDR3 protein: CARSLSSQGVLRSTDTQYF. For the CDR3, the DNA is TGTGCCAGAAGCTTGAGTAGCCAGGGGGTTCTGCGTAGCACAGATACGCAGTATTTT.